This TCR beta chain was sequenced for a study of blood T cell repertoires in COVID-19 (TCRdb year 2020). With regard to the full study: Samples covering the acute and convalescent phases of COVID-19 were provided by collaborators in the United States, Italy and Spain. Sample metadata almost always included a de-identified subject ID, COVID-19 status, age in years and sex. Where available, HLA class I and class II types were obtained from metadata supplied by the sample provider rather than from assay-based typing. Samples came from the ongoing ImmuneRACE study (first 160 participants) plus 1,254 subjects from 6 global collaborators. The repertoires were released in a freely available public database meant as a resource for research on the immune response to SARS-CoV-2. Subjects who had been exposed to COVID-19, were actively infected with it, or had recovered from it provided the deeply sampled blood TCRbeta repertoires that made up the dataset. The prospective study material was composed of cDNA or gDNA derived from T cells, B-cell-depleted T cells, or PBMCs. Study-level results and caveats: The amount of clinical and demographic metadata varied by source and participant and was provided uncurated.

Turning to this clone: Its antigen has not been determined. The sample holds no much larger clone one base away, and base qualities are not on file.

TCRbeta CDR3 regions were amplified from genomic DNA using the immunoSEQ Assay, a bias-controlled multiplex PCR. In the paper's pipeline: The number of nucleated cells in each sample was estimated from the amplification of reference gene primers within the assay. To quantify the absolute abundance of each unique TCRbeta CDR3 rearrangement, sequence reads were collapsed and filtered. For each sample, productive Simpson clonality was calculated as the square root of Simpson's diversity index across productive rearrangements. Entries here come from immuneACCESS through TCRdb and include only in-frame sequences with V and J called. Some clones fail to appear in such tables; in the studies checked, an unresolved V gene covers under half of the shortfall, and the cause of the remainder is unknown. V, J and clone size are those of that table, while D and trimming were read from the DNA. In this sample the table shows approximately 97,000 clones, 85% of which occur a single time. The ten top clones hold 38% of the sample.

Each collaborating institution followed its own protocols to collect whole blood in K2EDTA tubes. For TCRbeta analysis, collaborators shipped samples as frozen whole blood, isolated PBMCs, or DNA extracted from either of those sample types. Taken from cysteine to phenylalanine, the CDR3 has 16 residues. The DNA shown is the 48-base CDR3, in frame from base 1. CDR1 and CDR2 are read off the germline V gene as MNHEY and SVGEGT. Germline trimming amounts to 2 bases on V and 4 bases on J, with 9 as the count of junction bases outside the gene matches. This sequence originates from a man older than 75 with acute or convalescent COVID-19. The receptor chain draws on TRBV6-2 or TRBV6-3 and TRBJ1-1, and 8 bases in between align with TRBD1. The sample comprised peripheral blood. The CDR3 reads CASSYPSDRGGTEAFF. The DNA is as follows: TGTGCCAGCAGTTACCCCTCCGACAGGGGAGGCACTGAAGCTTTCTTT.